The present T cell receptor beta chain was sequenced within a study of T cell responses to AZD1222 COVID-19 vaccine. CDR1 and CDR2 (germline): ENHRY, SYGVKD. The CDR3 has 14 residues. The V end lost 3 bases, the J end lost 1 base, and 7 bases lay between the germline ends. Worth noting for this clone: Its antigen is not known.

Findings and limits, study-wide: Unmutated regions of variants are reportedly targeted by nearly half of spike-specific TCRs. Regions 160-218 and 743-854 dominated among vaccine-associated CD4 TCRs spanning spike.

Assay used: immunoSEQ multiplex PCR; TCRdb lists only in-frame clones, some missing. The profile shows roughly 93,000 clones, 85% to 90% of them singletons. The TCR sequence derives from an adult in good health. The sample in question was peripheral blood, obtained on day 0 of AZD1222 vaccination. This chain connects TRBV10-3 to TRBJ2-1, with D unresolved. The CDR3 region is CAISDRVSYNEQFF. The CDR3 coding sequence is TGTGCCATCAGTGACCGGGTTTCCTACAATGAGCAGTTCTTC.